The next 20 T cell receptor beta chains were all read from a single sample in a study of blood T cell repertoires in COVID-19. Method: immunoSEQ multiplex PCR; TCRdb's copy keeps in-frame clones and lacks some. This table holds about 68,000 clones, over 75% found once. The sequencing input was peripheral blood. The receptors come from a man in his fifties with acute or convalescent COVID-19.

J is TRBJ2-4 and V is TRBV3-1 (or the pseudogene TRBV3-2), with D possibly matching TRBD1 (6 bases). This CDR3 comprises 14 residues. Trimming took 1 base from V and 6 from J, leaving 10 bases between them. CDR1 and CDR2 (germline): LGHDT, YNNKEL (reference sequence). Written as DNA, the CDR3 is TGTGCCAGCAGCCAAGTAGGACAGTCAAACATTCAGTACTTC. Its protein product is CASSQVGQSNIQYF.

This clone was recorded only once. The chain joins TRBV7-7 to TRBJ2-2, with 10 bases that match TRBD1. The CDR3 has 15 residues. V was pared by 4 bases and J by 4 bases, with 3 bases of the junction left unmatched. Germline CDR1 reads SSHAT; CDR2 reads FNYEAQ (reference sequence). The chain's CDR3 is CASSSGTGVTGELFF. CDR3 DNA: TGTGCCAGCAGCTCCGGGACAGGGGTCACCGGGGAGCTGTTTTTT.

The V and J genes are TRBV7-3 and TRBJ2-3, with 10 nucleotides matching TRBD2. The germline gives CDR1 SGHTA, CDR2 FQGTGA. This CDR3 spans 17 amino acids. Germline trimming cut 5 bases from V and 2 bases from J; bases unmatched to any gene: 10. CDR3 sequence (DNA): TGTGCCAGCAGCCCGACCGGGACTAGCGCATACACAGATACGCAGTATTTT. Protein: CASSPTGTSAYTDTQYF.

The chain combines TRBV24-1 with TRBJ2-5; 8 nucleotides line up with TRBD2. Unmatched junction bases numbered 5, after V lost 4 bases and J lost 2 bases. CDR3 length: 15 amino acids. Germline loops: CDR1 KGHDR, CDR2 SFDVKD. For the CDR3, the DNA is TGTGCCACCAGTGAACCGACTAGCGCACAAGAGACCCAGTACTTC. The encoded protein is CATSEPTSAQETQYF.

The chain carries TRBV12-3 or TRBV12-4 and TRBJ1-2; maybe TRBD1 (5 bases). The V gene lost 8 bases and the J gene lost 2 bases, with 12 bases spanning the gap. This CDR3 has 13 amino acids. The CDR3 DNA follows: TGTGCCAGCCTCCCCGGGGGGAACTATGGCTACACCTTC. Protein product: CASLPGGNYGYTF.

The chain has TRBV19 and TRBJ1-6, with TRBD1 matching 9 bases. The length of the CDR3 is 16 residues. The J segment lost 9 bases and the V segment lost 6 bases, leaving 12 bases of the junction unmatched. Germline loops: CDR1 LNHDA, CDR2 SQIVND (reference sequence). The chain's CDR3 is CASRSRTGEDSSPLHF. The CDR3 coding sequence is TGTGCCAGTAGGAGTAGGACAGGGGAGGATTCTTCACCCCTCCACTTT.

The gene calls are TRBV7-8 and TRBJ1-6, with D possibly being TRBD1 (6 bases). V was clipped by 5 bases and J by 5 bases, with 16 bases between them. The CDR3 length is 16 residues. Germline-derived CDR1 and CDR2 are SGHVS and FQNEAQ. The CDR3 spells CASSPDSYLNNSPLHF. The CDR3 DNA is TGTGCCAGCAGCCCGGACAGTTACTTAAATAATTCACCCCTCCACTTT.

V is TRBV7-2 and J is TRBJ2-6; D might be TRBD1 (6 bases). CDR3 size: 18 residues. Germline V gene sequence: CDR1 SGHTA, CDR2 FQGNSA. The V end was cut by 5 bases, the J end by 4 bases, with 21 bases between. This CDR3 reads CASSRYREMSTGANVLTF. The CDR3 bases are TGTGCCAGCAGCCGGTACAGGGAAATGAGTACCGGGGCCAACGTCCTGACTTTC.

The V gene is TRBV7-8, the J gene TRBJ2-1; TRBD2 aligns across 14 bases. V was pared by 6 bases and J by 4 bases, with 8 bases of the junction left unmatched. Germline V gene lookup returns CDR1 SGHVS and CDR2 FQNEAQ. CDR3 length: 17 amino acids. The DNA for the CDR3 is TGTGCCAGCAGTCGACGCGGGACTAGCGGGAGTTACAATGAGCAGTTCTTC. Residues: CASSRRGTSGSYNEQFF.

The chain has TRBV30 and TRBJ1-2, with TRBD1 matching 7 bases. Trimming removed 0 bases from V and 6 bases from J; junction bases left unmatched: 13. CDR1 is GTSNPN and CDR2 is SVGIG in the germline V gene (reference sequence). The CDR3 totals 16 residues. For the CDR3, the DNA is TGTGCCTGGAGTGTACGGGACAGCTATGCGAGCCATGGCTACACCTTC. It yields the protein CAWSVRDSYASHGYTF.

The rearrangement uses TRBV11-2 and TRBJ2-3; 9 nucleotides align to TRBD2. V was pared by 6 bases and J by 2 bases, with 12 bases of the junction left unmatched. The CDR3 length is 17 residues. Germline V gene lookup returns CDR1 SGHAT and CDR2 FQNNGV. The CDR3 sequence: CASREAGLAGATDTQYF. CDR3 sequence (DNA): TGTGCCAGCAGGGAAGCGGGGTTAGCGGGAGCCACAGATACGCAGTATTTT.

J is TRBJ1-3 and V is TRBV19; possibly TRBD1 for D (5 bases). Germline assignment: CDR1 LNHDA and CDR2 SQIVND (reference sequence). Trimming took off 5 bases at V and 0 bases at J, with 11 bases between the two ends. The CDR3 is made up of 15 amino acids. CDR3 nucleotides: TGTGCCAGTAGTCCCCCGACAGACTCTGGAAACACCATATATTTT. Translating it yields CASSPPTDSGNTIYF. Full variable domain (rest looked up from reference TRBV19 and TRBJ1-3): DGGITQSPKYLFRKEGQNVTLSCEQNLNHDAMYWYRQDPGQGLRLIYYSQIVNDFQKGDIAEGYSVSREKKESFPLTVTSAQKNPTAFYLCASSPPTDSGNTIYFGEGSWLTVV.

J is TRBJ1-2 and V is TRBV6-5; D remains ambiguous. The CDR3 runs 14 residues. The germline V and J ends were trimmed by 8 bases and 4 bases, with 17 bases remaining between them. CDR1 and CDR2 from the germline V gene are MNHEY and SVGAGI. In DNA form, the CDR3 reads TGTGCCAGCTGCCCAGAGGGCCCGTCCTATGGCTACACCTTC. Its protein is CASCPEGPSYGYTF.

The chain links TRBV24-1 to TRBJ1-2, with D unclear. The CDR3 length is 14 residues. Germline assignment: CDR1 KGHDR and CDR2 SFDVKD. Trimming stripped 4 bases from V and 7 bases from J, with 15 bases between. CDR3 amino acids: CATSENAGLAGYTF. DNA for the CDR3: TGTGCCACCAGTGAAAATGCGGGGTTGGCTGGCTACACCTTC.

This CDR3 reads CASSTEQGATGNTIYF. The CDR3 nucleotides read TGCGCCAGCAGCACCGAACAGGGGGCGACTGGAAACACCATATATTTT. The rearrangement links TRBV5-1 to TRBJ1-3; 9 nucleotides agree with TRBD1. J was trimmed by 2 bases and V by 4 bases; bases with no gene match: 7. CDR1 and CDR2 (germline): SGHRS, YFSETQ. The CDR3 sequence is 16 residues long.

The rearrangement links TRBV6-2 or TRBV6-3 to TRBJ2-1; 8 bases map to TRBD2. CDR3 length: 19 amino acids. CDR1 is MNHEY, CDR2 SVGEGT, per germline. The V gene end was trimmed by 5 bases and the J gene end by 0 bases; junction bases not matched to a gene: 15. Here the CDR3 reads CASSRGFSGGIGSYNEQFF. The CDR3 DNA is TGTGCCAGCAGTCGCGGATTCTCGGGAGGGATTGGCTCCTACAATGAGCAGTTCTTC.

V and J are TRBV3-1 (or the pseudogene TRBV3-2) and TRBJ2-1, with a tentative D call TRBD1 (5 bases). The germline CDR1 and CDR2 sequences are LGHDT and YNNKEL (reference sequence). This CDR3 comprises 23 residues. Trimming took off 0 bases at V and 2 bases at J, with 32 bases between the two ends. The CDR3: CASSQEMRRQTTRYGEAYNEQFF. In nucleotides, the CDR3 is TGTGCCAGCAGCCAAGAAATGAGAAGACAGACGACACGTTATGGTGAGGCCTACAATGAGCAGTTCTTC.

The rearrangement uses TRBV6-2 or TRBV6-3 and TRBJ2-7, with D unclear. There are 11 residues in the CDR3. Germline V gene lookup returns CDR1 MNHEY and CDR2 SVGEGT. V lost 4 bases and J 11 bases, leaving 12 bases between the germline ends. CDR3 sequence (DNA): TGTGCCAGCAGTTTAGTAGTGCGAGAGTACGTC. Translation: CASSLVVREYV.

This clone has more than one count but fewer than ten. This chain uses TRBV14 with TRBJ1-3; D unresolved. V was shortened by 4 bases and J by 0 bases, with 7 bases between the two germline ends. Germline V lookup: CDR1 SGHDN, CDR2 FVKESK. The CDR3 totals 14 residues. The CDR3 loop reads CASSLHSSGNTIYF. The CDR3 nucleotides read TGTGCCAGCAGCCTTCACAGCTCTGGAAACACCATATATTTT.

The CDR3 bases are TGTGCCAGCAGGGACCGAGGAGCTAGCGGGACTAGCACAGATACGCAGTATTTT. Translated, it gives CASRDRGASGTSTDTQYF. This rearrangement joins TRBV11-3 to TRBJ2-3; 9 bases are a match to TRBD2. The germline V gene encodes CDR1 SGHNT and CDR2 YENEEA. V was clipped by 6 bases and J by 0 bases; unmatched bases: 13. This CDR3 region has 18 residues.